The rows below give T cell receptor beta chains drawn from one sample of a study of T-cell memory formation after mild COVID-19. TCRdb itself ran the 5' RACE reads through MiXCR, one entry per CDR3 protein. The sample contains about 260,000 distinct CDR3 sequences, 16% of which appear only once. The sequenced sample consisted of PBMCs or a T cell subset sorted from them (not recorded which). Receptor source: a man younger than 35 who had mild COVID-19 (a few samples of this study predate the infection). Cell type and time point are not known. Both conserved end residues are part of each CDR3. A D gene is named only where the DNA matches it firmly. A row's size may be missing; if present it is once, few, many or a size class.

v_call: TRBV5-1; d_call: .; clone_size: few; j_call: TRBJ2-7; cdr3_aa: CASSLDSHEQYF; cdr3_nt: TGCGCCAGCAGCCTGGACAGCCACGAGCAGTACTTC
v_call: TRBV25-1; d_call: .; clone_size: few; j_call: TRBJ1-6; cdr3_aa: CASSGAGKGSPLHF; cdr3_nt: TGTGCCAGCAGTGGGGCAGGAAAAGGTTCACCCCTCCACTTT
v_call: TRBV25-1; d_call: .; clone_size: few; j_call: TRBJ2-5; cdr3_aa: CASSSLGETQYF; cdr3_nt: TGTGCCAGCAGTTCTCTCGGGGAGACCCAGTACTTC
v_call: TRBV6-6; d_call: .; clone_size: .; j_call: TRBJ2-2; cdr3_aa: CAAFGTHNRDTGELFF; cdr3_nt: TGTGCCGCCTTTGGGACGCATAACCGGGACACCGGGGAGCTGTTTTTT
v_call: TRBV20-1; d_call: TRBD2; clone_size: few; j_call: TRBJ2-3; cdr3_aa: CSARSAGAPRGTQYF; cdr3_nt: TGCAGTGCTAGGTCAGCGGGGGCCCCCCGGGGTACGCAGTATTTT
v_call: TRBV12-3/TRBV12-4; d_call: .; clone_size: many; j_call: TRBJ2-5; cdr3_aa: CASSNALETQYF; cdr3_nt: TGTGCCAGCAGTAACGCGTTAGAGACCCAGTACTTC
v_call: TRBV9; d_call: .; clone_size: .; j_call: TRBJ2-3; cdr3_aa: CASSVGQGLTDTQYF; cdr3_nt: TGTGCCAGCAGCGTAGGGCAGGGGCTGACAGATACGCAGTATTTT
v_call: TRBV5-5; d_call: .; clone_size: many; j_call: TRBJ1-3; cdr3_aa: CASSPDPHSGNTIYF; cdr3_nt: TGTGCCAGCAGCCCCGACCCTCACTCTGGAAACACCATATATTTT
v_call: TRBV5-1; d_call: TRBD1; clone_size: many; j_call: TRBJ1-6; cdr3_aa: CASSLTGENSPLHF; cdr3_nt: TGCGCCAGCAGCTTGACAGGGGAGAATTCACCCCTCCACTTT
v_call: TRBV6-5; d_call: TRBD1; clone_size: .; j_call: TRBJ1-2; cdr3_aa: CASSRQGQPKNYGYTF; cdr3_nt: TGTGCCAGCAGTCGACAGGGACAACCAAAGAACTATGGCTACACCTTC
v_call: TRBV5-1; d_call: .; clone_size: few; j_call: TRBJ2-7; cdr3_aa: CASSFGNVPSTGPYEQYF; cdr3_nt: TGCGCCAGCAGCTTCGGTAACGTACCGTCCACGGGGCCTTACGAGCAGTACTTC
v_call: TRBV18; d_call: TRBD1; clone_size: many; j_call: TRBJ2-7; cdr3_aa: CASSSTGVSEQYF; cdr3_nt: TGTGCCAGCTCATCAACAGGGGTTAGCGAGCAGTACTTC
v_call: TRBV10-3; d_call: .; clone_size: few; j_call: TRBJ1-5; cdr3_aa: CASREGLGNQPQHF; cdr3_nt: TGTGCCAGCCGCGAAGGGCTCGGCAATCAGCCCCAGCATTTT
v_call: TRBV4-1; d_call: .; clone_size: many; j_call: TRBJ2-1; cdr3_aa: CASSQDRGRSEQFF; cdr3_nt: TGCGCCAGCAGCCAGGACCGGGGGCGTAGTGAGCAGTTCTTC
v_call: TRBV11-2; d_call: .; clone_size: many; j_call: TRBJ2-3; cdr3_aa: CASSLASPKDTQYF; cdr3_nt: TGTGCCAGCAGCTTAGCGTCGCCTAAAGATACGCAGTATTTT
v_call: TRBV6-2/TRBV6-3; d_call: TRBD1; clone_size: few; j_call: TRBJ1-1; cdr3_aa: CASSLGDSLNTEAFF; cdr3_nt: TGTGCCAGCAGTCTCGGGGACAGCTTGAACACTGAAGCTTTCTTT
v_call: TRBV7-9; d_call: .; clone_size: few; j_call: TRBJ2-1; cdr3_aa: CASSLAVGAGEQFF; cdr3_nt: TGTGCCAGCAGCTTAGCTGTGGGGGCGGGTGAGCAGTTCTTC
v_call: TRBV12-5; d_call: TRBD1; clone_size: few; j_call: TRBJ1-4; cdr3_aa: CAGIPGQGNEKLFF; cdr3_nt: TGTGCTGGGATCCCGGGACAGGGGAATGAAAAACTGTTTTTT
v_call: TRBV5-1; d_call: TRBD2; clone_size: few; j_call: TRBJ2-3; cdr3_aa: CASSFSGSGSSGDTQYF; cdr3_nt: TGCGCCAGCAGCTTTTCGGGTAGCGGGTCTTCGGGAGATACGCAGTATTTT
v_call: TRBV7-2; d_call: TRBD1; clone_size: .; j_call: TRBJ1-4; cdr3_aa: CASSVGQGDEKLFF; cdr3_nt: TGTGCCAGCAGCGTGGGACAGGGGGATGAAAAACTGTTTTTT
v_call: TRBV5-1; d_call: TRBD1; clone_size: few; j_call: TRBJ2-3; cdr3_aa: CASRTTTGTDTQYF; cdr3_nt: TGCGCCAGCAGGACAACGACAGGGACAGATACGCAGTATTTT
v_call: TRBV11-2; d_call: TRBD2; clone_size: .; j_call: TRBJ2-1; cdr3_aa: CASSLAGGQSDEQFF; cdr3_nt: TGTGCCAGCAGCTTAGCGGGGGGGCAGTCCGATGAGCAGTTCTTC
v_call: TRBV9; d_call: TRBD2; clone_size: .; j_call: TRBJ2-3; cdr3_aa: CASSVGPQRGADTQYF; cdr3_nt: TGTGCCAGCAGCGTAGGCCCCCAGCGGGGGGCAGATACGCAGTATTTT
v_call: TRBV19; d_call: .; clone_size: once; j_call: TRBJ1-5; cdr3_aa: CASSMAGVGNQPQHF; cdr3_nt: TGTGCCAGTAGTATGGCAGGGGTTGGCAATCAGCCCCAGCATTTT
v_call: TRBV4-1; d_call: .; clone_size: few; j_call: TRBJ2-2; cdr3_aa: CASSIGAANTGELFF; cdr3_nt: TGCGCCAGCAGCATTGGTGCTGCGAACACCGGGGAGCTGTTTTTT
v_call: TRBV6-6; d_call: TRBD2; clone_size: .; j_call: TRBJ2-5; cdr3_aa: CASGGGGTSGQETQYF; cdr3_nt: TGTGCCAGCGGCGGAGGCGGGACTAGCGGCCAAGAGACCCAGTACTTC
v_call: TRBV5-1; d_call: .; clone_size: .; j_call: TRBJ1-1; cdr3_aa: CASSLAGEAEAFF; cdr3_nt: TGCGCCAGCAGCTTGGCAGGGGAGGCTGAAGCTTTCTTT
v_call: TRBV5-1; d_call: .; clone_size: few; j_call: TRBJ2-1; cdr3_aa: CASSFGPGGSEQFF; cdr3_nt: TGCGCCAGCAGCTTCGGCCCCGGGGGCAGTGAGCAGTTCTTC
v_call: TRBV29-1; d_call: .; clone_size: many; j_call: TRBJ2-1; cdr3_aa: CSVLPTRSPNEQFF; cdr3_nt: TGCAGCGTTCTCCCGACTAGATCCCCCAATGAGCAGTTCTTC